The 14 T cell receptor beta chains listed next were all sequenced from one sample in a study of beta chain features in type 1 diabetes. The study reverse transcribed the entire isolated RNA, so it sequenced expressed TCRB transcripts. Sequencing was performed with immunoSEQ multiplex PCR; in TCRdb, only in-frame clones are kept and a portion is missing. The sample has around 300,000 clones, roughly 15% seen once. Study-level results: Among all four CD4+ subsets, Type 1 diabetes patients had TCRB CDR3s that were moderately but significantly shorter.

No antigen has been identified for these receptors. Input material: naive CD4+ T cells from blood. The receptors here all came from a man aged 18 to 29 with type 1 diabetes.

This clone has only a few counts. The CDR3 sequence: CASSLLRTEAFF. In DNA, the CDR3 is TGTGCCAGCAGTTTGTTGAGAACTGAAGCTTTCTTT. This chain connects TRBV28 to TRBJ1-1, with D uncertain. This CDR3 contains 12 residues. Germline V gene sequence: CDR1 MDHEN, CDR2 SYDVKM. Trimming pared 3 bases from V and 5 bases from J, leaving 7 bases between.

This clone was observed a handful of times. For the CDR3, the DNA is TGTGCCAGCAGCTTACTAGCGGGAGCGGAGACCCAGTACTTC. It codes for CASSLLAGAETQYF. This chain links TRBV7-9 with TRBJ2-5; the match to TRBD2 covers 10 bases. This CDR3 is built from 14 residues. Germline V lookup: CDR1 SEHNR, CDR2 FQNEAQ (reference sequence). V trimming: 2 bases; J trimming: 5 bases; junction bases outside the gene matches: 2.

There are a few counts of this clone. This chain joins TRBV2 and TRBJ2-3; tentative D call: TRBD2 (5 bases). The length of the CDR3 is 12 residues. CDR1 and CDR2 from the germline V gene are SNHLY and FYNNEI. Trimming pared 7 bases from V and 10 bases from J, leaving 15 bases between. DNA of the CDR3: TGTGCCAGCATGGGCTTCGGGGTTTCGCAGTATTTT. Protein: CASMGFGVSQYF.

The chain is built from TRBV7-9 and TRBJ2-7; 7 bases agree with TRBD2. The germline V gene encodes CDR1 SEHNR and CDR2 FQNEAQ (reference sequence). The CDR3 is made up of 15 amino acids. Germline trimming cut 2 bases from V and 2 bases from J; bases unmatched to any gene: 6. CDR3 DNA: TGTGCCAGCAGCTTATTATCAGCGGGACCCTACGAGCAGTACTTC. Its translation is CASSLLSAGPYEQYF.

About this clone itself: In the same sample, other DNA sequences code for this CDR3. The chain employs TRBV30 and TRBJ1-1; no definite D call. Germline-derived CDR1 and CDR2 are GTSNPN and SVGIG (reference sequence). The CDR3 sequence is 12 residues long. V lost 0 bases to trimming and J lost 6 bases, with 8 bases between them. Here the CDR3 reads CAWSVRRAEAFF. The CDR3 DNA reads TGTGCCTGGAGTGTAAGGAGGGCTGAAGCTTTCTTT.

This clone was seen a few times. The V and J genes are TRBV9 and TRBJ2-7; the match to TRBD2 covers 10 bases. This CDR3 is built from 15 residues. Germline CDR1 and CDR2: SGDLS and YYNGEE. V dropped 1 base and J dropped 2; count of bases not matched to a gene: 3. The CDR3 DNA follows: TGTGCCAGCAGCGTATTGAGCGGGAGGGCCTACGAGCAGTACTTC. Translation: CASSVLSGRAYEQYF. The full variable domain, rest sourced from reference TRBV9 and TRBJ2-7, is DSGVTQTPKHLITATGQRVTLRCSPRSGDLSVYWYQQSLDQGLQFLIQYYNGEERAKGNILERFSAQQFPDLHSELNLSSLELGDSALYFCASSVLSGRAYEQYFGPGTRLTVT.

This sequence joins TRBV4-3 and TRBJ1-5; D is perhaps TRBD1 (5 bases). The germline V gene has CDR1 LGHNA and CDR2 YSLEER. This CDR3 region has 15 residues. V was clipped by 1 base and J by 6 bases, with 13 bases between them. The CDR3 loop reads CASSQGGGGGQPQHF. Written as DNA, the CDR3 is TGCGCCAGCAGCCAAGGCGGGGGAGGAGGTCAGCCCCAGCATTTT.

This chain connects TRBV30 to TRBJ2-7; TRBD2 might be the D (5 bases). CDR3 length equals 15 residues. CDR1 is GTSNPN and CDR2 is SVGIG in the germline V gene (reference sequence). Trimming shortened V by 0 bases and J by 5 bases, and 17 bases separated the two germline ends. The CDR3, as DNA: TGTGCCTGGAGTGTAACGGGGATTGTGGCCAACGAGCAGTACTTC. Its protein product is CAWSVTGIVANEQYF.

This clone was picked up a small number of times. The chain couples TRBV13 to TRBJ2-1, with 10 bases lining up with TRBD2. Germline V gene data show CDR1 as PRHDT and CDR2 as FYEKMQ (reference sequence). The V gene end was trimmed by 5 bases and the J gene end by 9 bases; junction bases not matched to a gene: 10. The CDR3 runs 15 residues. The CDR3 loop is CASSRSGRGLSEQFF. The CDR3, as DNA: TGTGCCAGCAGCCGCAGCGGGAGGGGTCTCAGTGAGCAGTTCTTC.

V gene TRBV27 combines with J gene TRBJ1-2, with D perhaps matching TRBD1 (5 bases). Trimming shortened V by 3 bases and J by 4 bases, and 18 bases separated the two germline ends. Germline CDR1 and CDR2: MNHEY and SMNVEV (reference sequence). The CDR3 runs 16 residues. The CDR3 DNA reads TGTGCCAGCAGTTTTCCTCGTGGGGCGCCCTTCTATGGCTACACCTTC. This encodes CASSFPRGAPFYGYTF.

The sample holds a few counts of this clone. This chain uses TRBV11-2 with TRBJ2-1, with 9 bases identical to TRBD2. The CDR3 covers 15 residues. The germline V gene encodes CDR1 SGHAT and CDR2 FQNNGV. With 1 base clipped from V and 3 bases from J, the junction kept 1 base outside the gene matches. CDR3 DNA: TGTGCCAGCAGCTTAGCAGCGGGGGGCTACAATGAGCAGTTCTTC. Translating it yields CASSLAAGGYNEQFF.

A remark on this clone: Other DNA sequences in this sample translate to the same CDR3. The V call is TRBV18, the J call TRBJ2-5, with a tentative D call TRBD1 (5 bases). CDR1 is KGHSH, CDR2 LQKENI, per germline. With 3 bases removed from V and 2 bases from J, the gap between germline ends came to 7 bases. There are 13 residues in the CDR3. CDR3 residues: CASSPRQQETQYF. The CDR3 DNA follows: TGTGCCAGCTCACCCAGACAGCAAGAGACCCAGTACTTC.

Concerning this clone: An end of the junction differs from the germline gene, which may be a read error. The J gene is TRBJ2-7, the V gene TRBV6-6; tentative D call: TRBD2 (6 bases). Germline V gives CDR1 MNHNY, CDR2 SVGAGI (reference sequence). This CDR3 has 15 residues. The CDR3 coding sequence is TGTGCCAGCAGTTACGGAGGGACTCCCTCCCACGAGCAGTACTTC. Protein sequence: CASSYGGTPSHEQYF.

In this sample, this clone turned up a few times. As DNA, the CDR3 is TGTGCCAGCTCACCTCGCCAGGCTCAAGAGACCCAGTACTTC. Translation: CASSPRQAQETQYF. The J gene is TRBJ2-5, the V gene TRBV18; D remains unclear. V lost 3 bases to trimming and J lost 2 bases, with 10 bases between them. This CDR3 has 14 residues. Germline CDR1 KGHSH, CDR2 LQKENI. Full variable domain (outside the CDR3, taken from reference TRBV18 and TRBJ2-5): NAGVMQNPRHLVRRRGQEARLRCSPMKGHSHVYWYRQLPEEGLKFMVYLQKENIIDESGMPKERFSAEFPKEGPSILRIQQVVRGDSAAYFCASSPRQAQETQYFGPGTRLLVL.